This note documents a single T cell receptor (beta chain) sequence. The entry originates in a study of CD8 T cells in Susac syndrome. RNA was extracted with the RNeasy kit, and a quantity of about 0.45 to 1 ug was reverse transcribed using random hexamers. MiXCR was run by TCRdb on the immunoSEQ multiplex PCR reads, yielding one entry per CDR3 protein. This table has roughly 50,000 distinct CDR3 sequences, roughly 93% appearing once. TEMRA cells were FACS-enriched, while CD8+ and CD4+ T cells were negatively isolated. Per the germline V gene, CDR1 is SEHNR and CDR2 is FQNEAQ (reference sequence). This CDR3 spans 14 amino acids. The germline V and J ends were trimmed by 5 bases and 7 bases, with 17 bases remaining between them.

This clonotype originated in a human donor in good health. The chain carries TRBV7-9 and TRBJ1-1, with TRBD1 as a possible D gene (6 bases). The sample comprised CD8+ T cells from PBMCs. CDR3 sequence: CASSLPLGRGEAFF. CDR3 bases: TGTGCCAGCAGCCTTCCCTTGGGCAGGGGTGAAGCTTTCTTT.